This TCR beta chain was observed in a study of identical twins. This clonotype has a count of ten or more. No antigen is known for it. TCRdb re-called the 5' RACE reads through MiXCR, storing one row per CDR3 protein. Among approximately 680,000 distinct CDR3 sequences listed, about 7% were seen once. Study conclusions and caveats: The authors drew conclusions from cross-sectional statistical analysis rather than following the same donors. Compared with models, monozygotic twins showed more out-of-frame TCR alpha sharing. Researchers caution that invariant MAIT and iNKT cells could partly confound zero-insertion analyses. A lower insertion count was a feature of abundant cord blood beta clonotypes, with no such feature in memory repertoires.

Germline V gene sequence: CDR1 SNHLY, CDR2 FYNNEI. The CDR3 sequence is 15 residues long. V lost 1 base and J lost 0, with 10 bases in between. These data also formed part of another study, on yellow fever vaccine responses in identical twins.

The genes are TRBV2 and TRBJ2-7; perhaps TRBD1 as D (6 bases). The sequenced sample was PBMCs. This receptor was obtained from a woman under 30 in good health. CDR3 in DNA: TGTGCCAGCAGTGAAGACAGGGATCCCTCCTACGAGCAGTACTTC. It translates to CASSEDRDPSYEQYF.